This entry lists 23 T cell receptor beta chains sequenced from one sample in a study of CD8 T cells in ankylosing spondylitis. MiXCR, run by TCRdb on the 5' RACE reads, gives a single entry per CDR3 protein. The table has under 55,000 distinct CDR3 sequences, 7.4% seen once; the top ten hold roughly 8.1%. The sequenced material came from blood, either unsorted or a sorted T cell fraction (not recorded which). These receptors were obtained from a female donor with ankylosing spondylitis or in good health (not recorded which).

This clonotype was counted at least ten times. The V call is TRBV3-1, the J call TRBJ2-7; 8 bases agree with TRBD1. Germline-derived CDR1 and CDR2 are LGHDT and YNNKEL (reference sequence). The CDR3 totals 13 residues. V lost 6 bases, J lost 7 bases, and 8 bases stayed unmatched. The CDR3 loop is CASSRQGAKEQYV. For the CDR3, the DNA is TGTGCCAGCAGTCGCCAGGGGGCGAAAGAGCAGTACGTC.

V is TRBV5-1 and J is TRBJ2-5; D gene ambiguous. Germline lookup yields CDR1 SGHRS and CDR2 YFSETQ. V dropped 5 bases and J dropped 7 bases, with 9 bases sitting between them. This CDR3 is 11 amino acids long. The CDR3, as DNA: TGCGCCAGCAGTTTAAAAGCGACCCAGTACTTC. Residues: CASSLKATQYF.

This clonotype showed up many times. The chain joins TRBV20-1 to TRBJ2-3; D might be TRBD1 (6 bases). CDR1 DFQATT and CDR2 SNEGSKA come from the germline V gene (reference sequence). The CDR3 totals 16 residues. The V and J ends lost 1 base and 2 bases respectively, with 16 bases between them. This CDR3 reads CSARGQLGGYTDTQYF. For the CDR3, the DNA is TGCAGTGCTAGAGGCCAACTAGGGGGTTACACAGATACGCAGTATTTT.

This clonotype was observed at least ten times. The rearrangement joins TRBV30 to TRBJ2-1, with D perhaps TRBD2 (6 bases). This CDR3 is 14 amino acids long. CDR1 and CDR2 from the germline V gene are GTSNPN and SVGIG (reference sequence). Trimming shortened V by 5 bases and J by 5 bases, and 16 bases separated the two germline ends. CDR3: CAWAGGRLNNEQFF. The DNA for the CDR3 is TGTGCCTGGGCCGGGGGACGGCTGAACAATGAGCAGTTCTTC.

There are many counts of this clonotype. The CDR3 reads CASSPRGVTDTQYF. The CDR3 DNA reads TGTGCCAGCAGCCCCCGGGGAGTCACAGATACGCAGTATTTT. The rearrangement uses TRBV9 and TRBJ2-3, with a tentative D call TRBD2 (5 bases). This CDR3 has 14 amino acids. Looked up from germline, CDR1 is SGDLS and CDR2 is YYNGEE. Trimming cost V 4 bases and J 2 bases, with 11 bases left between them.

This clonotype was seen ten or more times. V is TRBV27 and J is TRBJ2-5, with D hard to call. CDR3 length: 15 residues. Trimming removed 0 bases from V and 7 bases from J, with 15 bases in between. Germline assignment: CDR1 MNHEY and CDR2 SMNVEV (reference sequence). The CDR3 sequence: CASSLSIPLLGTQYF. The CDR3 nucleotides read TGTGCCAGCAGTTTATCGATCCCTTTATTGGGGACCCAGTACTTC.

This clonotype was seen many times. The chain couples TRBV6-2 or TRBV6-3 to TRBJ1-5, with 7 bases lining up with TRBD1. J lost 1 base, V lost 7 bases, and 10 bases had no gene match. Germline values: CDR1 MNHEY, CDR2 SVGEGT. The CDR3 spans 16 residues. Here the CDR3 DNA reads TGTGCCAGCACCCCAGGGGGTAGGACGAGCAATCAGCCCCAGCATTTT. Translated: CASTPGGRTSNQPQHF.

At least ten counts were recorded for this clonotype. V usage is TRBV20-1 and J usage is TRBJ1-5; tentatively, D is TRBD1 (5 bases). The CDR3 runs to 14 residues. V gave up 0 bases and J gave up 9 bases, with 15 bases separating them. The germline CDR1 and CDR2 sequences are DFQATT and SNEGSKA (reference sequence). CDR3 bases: TGCAGTGCTAGAGATTGGGGCCCTGATCGGCCCCAGCATTTT. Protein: CSARDWGPDRPQHF.

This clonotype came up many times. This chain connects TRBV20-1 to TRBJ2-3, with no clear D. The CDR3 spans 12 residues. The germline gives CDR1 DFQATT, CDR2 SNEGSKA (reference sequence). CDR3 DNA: TGCAGCCAGGAGTTGGGTGGAAATACGCAGTATTTT. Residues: CSQELGGNTQYF.

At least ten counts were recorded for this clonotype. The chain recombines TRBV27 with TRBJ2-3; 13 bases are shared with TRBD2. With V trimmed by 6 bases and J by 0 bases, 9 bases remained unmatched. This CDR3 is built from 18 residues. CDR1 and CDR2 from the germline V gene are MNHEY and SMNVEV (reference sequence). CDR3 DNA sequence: TGTGCCAGCAGCAGCGGACTAGCGGGGGTTCGCAGCACAGATACGCAGTATTTT. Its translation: CASSSGLAGVRSTDTQYF.

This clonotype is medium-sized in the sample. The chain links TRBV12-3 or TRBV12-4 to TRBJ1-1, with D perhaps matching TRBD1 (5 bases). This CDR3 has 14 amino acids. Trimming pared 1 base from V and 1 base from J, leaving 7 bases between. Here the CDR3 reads CASSLVQANTEAFF. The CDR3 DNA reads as TGTGCCAGCAGTTTAGTACAGGCGAACACTGAAGCTTTCTTT.

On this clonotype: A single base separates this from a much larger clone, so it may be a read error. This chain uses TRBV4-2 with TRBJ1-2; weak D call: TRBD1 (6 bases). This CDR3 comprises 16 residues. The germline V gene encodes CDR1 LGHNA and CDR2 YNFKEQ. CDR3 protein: CVSRDSSPGALYGYTF. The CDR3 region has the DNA TGTGTCAGCAGAGATTCGAGTCCAGGGGCCCTCTATGGCTACACCTTC.

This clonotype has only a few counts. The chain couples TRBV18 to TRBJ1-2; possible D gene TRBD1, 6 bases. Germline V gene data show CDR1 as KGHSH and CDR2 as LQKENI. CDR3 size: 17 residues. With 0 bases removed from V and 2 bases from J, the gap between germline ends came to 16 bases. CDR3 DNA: TGTGCCAGCTCACCACCGGGGACAAATGCGGGAAACTATGGCTACACCTTC. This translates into CASSPPGTNAGNYGYTF.

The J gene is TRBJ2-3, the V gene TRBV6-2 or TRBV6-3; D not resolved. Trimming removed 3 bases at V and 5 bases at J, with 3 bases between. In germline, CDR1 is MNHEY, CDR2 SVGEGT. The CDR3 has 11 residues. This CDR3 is CASSYQDTQYF. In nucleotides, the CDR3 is TGTGCCAGCAGTTATCAAGATACGCAGTATTTT.

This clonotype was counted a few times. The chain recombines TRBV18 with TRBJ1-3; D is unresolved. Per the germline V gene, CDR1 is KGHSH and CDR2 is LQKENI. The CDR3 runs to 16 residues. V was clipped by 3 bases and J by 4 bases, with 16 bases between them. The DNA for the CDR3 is TGTGCCAGCTCACCGGAGACTCCCAAGCGGGGAAACACCATATATTTT. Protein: CASSPETPKRGNTIYF.

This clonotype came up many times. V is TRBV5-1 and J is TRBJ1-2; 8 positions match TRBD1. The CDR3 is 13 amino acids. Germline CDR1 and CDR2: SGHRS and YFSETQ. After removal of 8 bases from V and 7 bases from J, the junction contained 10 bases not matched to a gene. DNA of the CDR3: TGCGCCAGTTCAGGACAGGGTGGCGGTGGCTACACCTTC. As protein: CASSGQGGGGYTF.

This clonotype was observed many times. The CDR3: CASSTRGTSGVYEQYV. The CDR3 DNA reads as TGCGCCAGCAGTACAAGGGGGACTAGCGGGGTTTACGAGCAGTACGTC. V usage is TRBV10-2 and J usage is TRBJ2-7; the match to TRBD2 covers 13 bases. Germline lookup yields CDR1 WSHSY and CDR2 SAAADI. V shed 5 bases, J shed 4 bases, and the junction held 8 bases outside the gene matches. This CDR3 comprises 16 residues.

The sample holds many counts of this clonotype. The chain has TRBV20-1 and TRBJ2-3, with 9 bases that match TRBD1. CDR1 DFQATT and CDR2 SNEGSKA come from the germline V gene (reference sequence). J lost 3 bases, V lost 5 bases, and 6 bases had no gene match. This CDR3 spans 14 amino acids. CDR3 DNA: TGCAGTGCTGGGGGACAGGGCCGGACAGATACGCAGTATTTT. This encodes CSAGGQGRTDTQYF.

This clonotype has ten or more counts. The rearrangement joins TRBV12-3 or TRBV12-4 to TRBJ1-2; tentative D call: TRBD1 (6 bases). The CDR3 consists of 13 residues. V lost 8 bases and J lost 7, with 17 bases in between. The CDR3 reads CASQLGGPTGYTF. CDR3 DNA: TGTGCCAGCCAGCTAGGGGGACCCACTGGCTACACCTTC.

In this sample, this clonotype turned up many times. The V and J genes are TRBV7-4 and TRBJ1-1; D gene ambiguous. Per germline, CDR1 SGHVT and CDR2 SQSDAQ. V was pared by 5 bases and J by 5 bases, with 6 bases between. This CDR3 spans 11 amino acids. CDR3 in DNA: TGTGCCAGCAGCACCCGGACTGAAGCTTTCTTT. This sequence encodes CASSTRTEAFF.

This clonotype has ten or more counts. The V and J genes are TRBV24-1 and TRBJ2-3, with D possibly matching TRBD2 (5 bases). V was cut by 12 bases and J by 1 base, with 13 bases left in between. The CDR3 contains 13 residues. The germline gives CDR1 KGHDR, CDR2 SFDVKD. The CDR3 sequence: CASAGGGTDTQYF. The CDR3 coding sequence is TGTGCCTCGGCGGGTGGGGGCACAGATACGCAGTATTTT.

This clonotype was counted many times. In DNA, the CDR3 is TGCGCCAGCCGTTCCGGGACAGACGCCAGTTCACCCCTCCACTTT. Translation: CASRSGTDASSPLHF. This chain uses TRBV5-1 with TRBJ1-6; 7 positions match TRBD1. Germline CDR1 reads SGHRS; CDR2 reads YFSETQ. CDR3 length: 15 amino acids. J was trimmed by 9 bases and V by 7 bases; bases with no gene match: 13.

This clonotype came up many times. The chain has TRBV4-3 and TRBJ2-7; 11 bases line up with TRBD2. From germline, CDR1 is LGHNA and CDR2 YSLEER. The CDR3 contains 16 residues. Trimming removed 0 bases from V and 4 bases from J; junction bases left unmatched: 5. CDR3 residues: CASSQEASGGSYEQYF. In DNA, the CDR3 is TGCGCCAGCAGCCAAGAGGCTAGCGGGGGGTCATACGAGCAGTACTTC.